One sample yielded the 18 T cell receptor beta chains listed below, sequenced in a study of shared clonotypes between healthy human individuals. Selected positively for CCR7 and CD45RO-negative, naive CD8 cells excluded terminally differentiated effector memory CD45RA+ cells. The method was immunoSEQ multiplex PCR; TCRdb's version includes in-frame clones alone and lacks a portion of them. The top ten hold around 24% of the sample, which has approximately 740,000 clones, almost 95% seen once. Material for sequencing was naive CD8+ T cells sorted from blood. Receptor source: a man younger than 40 in good health.

The gene calls are TRBV6-5 and TRBJ1-1; D not certain. Trimming removed 6 bases at V and 4 bases at J, with 18 bases between. Germline V gene data show CDR1 as MNHEY and CDR2 as SVGAGI. The CDR3 length is 15 residues. This CDR3 is CASRTAGRSGTEAFF. The CDR3 nucleotides are TGTGCCAGCAGAACAGCCGGGAGAAGCGGCACTGAAGCTTTCTTT.

The chain couples TRBV6-5 to TRBJ2-7; D perhaps matches TRBD1 (6 bases). This CDR3 has 14 residues. CDR1 and CDR2 (germline): MNHEY, SVGAGI. With 4 bases removed from V and 3 bases from J, the gap between germline ends came to 13 bases. For the CDR3, the DNA is TGTGCCAGCAGTTTACAGGGTCGGGGCTACGAGCAGTACTTC. Translated: CASSLQGRGYEQYF.

This clone has more than one count but fewer than ten. The rearrangement joins TRBV18 to TRBJ1-5; the D is unclear. The CDR3 runs to 15 residues. The germline V and J ends were trimmed by 1 base and 2 bases, with 9 bases remaining between them. Germline V gene lookup returns CDR1 KGHSH and CDR2 LQKENI. CDR3 coding DNA: TGTGCCAGCTCACCACAGGGTTTCGGCAATCAGCCCCAGCATTTT. Protein product: CASSPQGFGNQPQHF. Filled out from reference TRBV18 and TRBJ1-5, the complete variable domain reads NAGVMQNPRHLVRRRGQEARLRCSPMKGHSHVYWYRQLPEEGLKFMVYLQKENIIDESGMPKERFSAEFPKEGPSILRIQQVVRGDSAAYFCASSPQGFGNQPQHFGDGTRLSIL.

The chain joins TRBV28 to TRBJ2-2; TRBD1 matches at 9 bases. From germline, CDR1 is MDHEN and CDR2 SYDVKM. This CDR3 region has 15 residues. J gave up 3 bases and V 6 bases, and 5 bases lay outside the gene matches. CDR3 nucleotides: TGTGCCAGCAGAACGGGACAGGGAGACACCGGGGAGCTGTTTTTT. This sequence encodes CASRTGQGDTGELFF.

The chain carries TRBV7-9 and TRBJ2-1; 7 bases match TRBD2. The CDR3 covers 18 residues. Germline V CDR1 and CDR2: SEHNR, FQNEAQ (reference sequence). J was trimmed by 8 bases and V by 1 base; bases with no gene match: 17. The CDR3 nucleotides are TGTGCCAGCAGCTTAGTCGGGGGGAAACTCGCCTGGAGAGATGAGCAGTTCTTC. This gives the protein CASSLVGGKLAWRDEQFF.

The chain has TRBV9 and TRBJ2-3; D call uncertain. The CDR3 sequence is 12 residues long. Germline assignment: CDR1 SGDLS and CDR2 YYNGEE. Deletions cut 3 bases from V and 7 bases from J, with 9 bases between. CDR3 amino acids: CASSDAENTQYF. The DNA of the CDR3 is TGTGCCAGCAGCGACGCAGAAAATACGCAGTATTTT.

V is TRBV21-1 and J is TRBJ2-7; the tabulated D call, TRBD1, remains unverified against the DNA. TRBV21-1 is annotated as a pseudogene. This CDR3 has 16 amino acids. CDR3 amino acids: CASSKTPEGEPYEQYF. In nucleotides, the CDR3 is TGTGCCAGCAGCAAAACTCCTGAGGGGGAACCCTACGAGCAGTACTTC.

The V call is TRBV18, the J call TRBJ2-3; 14 bases map to TRBD2. V shed 3 bases, J shed 6 bases, and the junction held 2 bases outside the gene matches. Germline CDR1 KGHSH, CDR2 LQKENI. The CDR3 length is 15 residues. The CDR3 loop is CASSPGLAGDDTQYF. The CDR3 coding sequence is TGTGCCAGCTCACCGGGACTAGCGGGAGATGATACGCAGTATTTT.

This chain joins TRBV2 and TRBJ2-7; 14 bases agree with TRBD2. V trimming: 6 bases; J trimming: 3 bases; junction bases outside the gene matches: 13. Germline CDR1 and CDR2: SNHLY and FYNNEI. The CDR3 is 18 residues long. CDR3 region: CASRAGTSGSATIYEQYF. The CDR3 DNA reads TGTGCCAGCAGGGCCGGGACTAGCGGGAGTGCAACCATCTACGAGCAGTACTTC.

The J gene is TRBJ2-1, the V gene TRBV7-9; 8 bases match TRBD2. The CDR3 is made up of 14 amino acids. The trim removed 0 bases at V and 13 bases at J, leaving 8 bases unmatched. The V gene's germline CDR1 is SEHNR and CDR2 FQNEAQ (reference sequence). CDR3 in DNA: TGTGCCAGCAGCTTAGCTAGCGGGATGGTGAGACAGTTCTTC. Amino acid sequence: CASSLASGMVRQFF.

This clone appeared once. V usage is TRBV7-8 and J usage is TRBJ2-7; TRBD2 might be the D (5 bases). Germline V gene sequence: CDR1 SGHVS, CDR2 FQNEAQ. V shed 2 bases and J shed 0 bases, with 8 bases lying between them. This CDR3 has 14 residues. CDR3 region: CASSLKRSSYEQYF. DNA of the CDR3: TGTGCCAGCAGCTTAAAGCGGAGCTCCTACGAGCAGTACTTC.

The chain combines TRBV7-9 with TRBJ2-3, with a possible D match to TRBD1 (5 bases). Germline loops: CDR1 SEHNR, CDR2 FQNEAQ (reference sequence). The CDR3 is 14 residues long. Trimming removed 6 bases at V and 6 bases at J, with 16 bases between. The CDR3 nucleotides are TGTGCCAGCAGGCGACGGCAGGGTATGGATACGCAGTATTTT. Translation: CASRRRQGMDTQYF.

This clone was seen more than once but under ten times. The rearrangement links TRBV30 to TRBJ2-7, with 11 positions matching TRBD2. The CDR3 has 14 amino acids. Per the germline V gene, CDR1 is GTSNPN and CDR2 is SVGIG (reference sequence). V trimming: 5 bases; J trimming: 1 base; junction bases outside the gene matches: 4. CDR3 nucleotides: TGTGCCTGGGGACTAGCGGGCGAATCCTACGAGCAGTACTTC. Residues: CAWGLAGESYEQYF. Full variable domain (remainder filled in from reference TRBV30 and TRBJ2-7): SQTIHQWPATLVQPVGSPLSLECTVEGTSNPNLYWYRQAAGRGLQLLFYSVGIGQISSEVPQNLSASRPQDRQFILSSKKLLLSDSGFYLCAWGLAGESYEQYFGPGTRLTVT.

The chain joins TRBV5-1 to TRBJ1-1, with 8 bases aligning to TRBD1. The V segment lost 4 bases and the J segment 3 bases; nucleotides outside the gene matches: 5. The CDR3 extends over 14 amino acids. Germline lookup yields CDR1 SGHRS and CDR2 YFSETQ. The CDR3 DNA sequence: TGCGCCAGCAGCCCGACAGGGGTAGACACTGAAGCTTTCTTT. Its protein is CASSPTGVDTEAFF.

V and J are TRBV12-5 and TRBJ1-2; no clear D. CDR3 size: 14 residues. Per germline, CDR1 LGHNT and CDR2 FRNRAP. Trimming took off 6 bases at V and 5 bases at J, with 16 bases between the two ends. CDR3 in amino acids: CASGYSSGTYGYTF. The DNA of the CDR3 is TGTGCTAGTGGATACAGCTCCGGAACTTATGGCTACACCTTC. Drawing the rest from reference TRBV12-5 and TRBJ1-2, the complete variable domain is DARVTQTPRHKVTEMGQEVTMRCQPILGHNTVFWYRQTMMQGLELLAYFRNRAPLDDSGMPKDRFSAEMPDATLATLKIQPSEPRDSAVYFCASGYSSGTYGYTFGSGTRLTVV.

The V call is TRBV11-2, the J call TRBJ2-1; D call uncertain. CDR1 and CDR2 (germline): SGHAT, FQNNGV. V lost 1 base to trimming and J lost 5 bases, with 12 bases between them. This CDR3 has 15 residues. CDR3 in DNA: TGTGCCAGCAGCTTAGGCTTCGGAGACCACAATGAGCAGTTCTTC. This translates into CASSLGFGDHNEQFF.

This chain joins TRBV28 and TRBJ1-2; 8 bases match TRBD1. This CDR3 contains 14 residues. V lost 8 bases and J lost 2; bases outside the gene matches: 7. Germline V lookup: CDR1 MDHEN, CDR2 SYDVKM. CDR3 sequence (DNA): TGTGCCAGCGACGCAGGGGGCGCAAACTATGGCTACACCTTC. Translated, it gives CASDAGGANYGYTF.

This clone has a handful of counts. The chain has TRBV7-2 and TRBJ2-2; D is uncertain. This CDR3 spans 12 amino acids. The V end lost 5 bases, the J end lost 6 bases, and 7 bases lay between the germline ends. CDR1 and CDR2 from the germline V gene are SGHTA and FQGNSA. For the CDR3, the DNA is TGTGCCAGCAGCCCAGGAGCCGGGGAGCTGTTTTTT. This sequence encodes CASSPGAGELFF. The whole variable domain, remainder taken from reference TRBV7-2 and TRBJ2-2, is GAGVSQSPSNKVTEKGKDVELRCDPISGHTALYWYRQSLGQGLEFLIYFQGNSAPDKSGLPSDRFSAERTGGSVSTLTIQRTQQEDSAVYLCASSPGAGELFFGEGSRLTVL.